Below, 11 T cell receptor beta chains from the same sample are listed, as sequenced in a study of PD-L1 blockade in urothelial cancer. Measured with immunoSEQ multiplex PCR; TCRdb has only the in-frame clones, and not every one. The table shows about 40,000 clones, with about four fifths occurring only once. Sequences were derived from PBMCs, sampled around atezolizumab (anti-PD-L1) treatment. The source of these receptors is a man between 60 and 70 years old with urothelial cancer.

This clone showed up just a few times. The chain recombines TRBV29-1 with TRBJ1-4, with TRBD1 identical over 7 bases. The CDR3 is 13 amino acids. The germline V gene encodes CDR1 SQVTM and CDR2 ANQGSEA. J lost 4 bases, V lost 3 bases, and 2 bases had no gene match. The CDR3, as DNA: TGCAGCGTTGACACAGGGGATAATGAAAAACTGTTTTTT. The encoded protein is CSVDTGDNEKLFF.

In this sample, this clone turned up once. This chain uses TRBV2 with TRBJ2-3, with 9 positions matching TRBD1. The CDR3 covers 15 residues. CDR1 is SNHLY, CDR2 FYNNEI, per germline. V shed 5 bases, J shed 3 bases, and the junction held 6 bases outside the gene matches. The CDR3 here is CASSPGQGRTDTQYF. DNA for the CDR3: TGTGCCAGCAGTCCGGGACAGGGAAGAACAGATACGCAGTATTTT.

The chain links TRBV2 to TRBJ2-7; 8 nucleotides line up with TRBD1. This CDR3 region has 12 residues. J gave up 13 bases and V 6 bases, and 11 bases lay outside the gene matches. Germline V lookup: CDR1 SNHLY, CDR2 FYNNEI. CDR3 bases: TGTGCCAGCAGCGTGGACAGGGAGAGAAAATACTTC. It encodes CASSVDRERKYF.

The chain links TRBV7-8 to TRBJ2-1; 10 bases are a match to TRBD1. From germline, CDR1 is SGHVS and CDR2 FQNEAQ. V gave up 2 bases and J gave up 8 bases; unmatched junction bases: 6. The CDR3 consists of 15 residues. This CDR3 is CASSLLGQGRDEQFF. Here the CDR3 DNA reads TGTGCCAGCAGCTTATTGGGACAGGGGAGGGATGAGCAGTTCTTC.

The sample holds one count of this clone. The rearrangement joins TRBV4-1 to TRBJ2-1; a possible D gene is TRBD1 (5 bases). The CDR3 spans 15 residues. Germline V gene sequence: CDR1 MGHRA, CDR2 YSYEKL. The V and J ends lost 1 base and 2 bases respectively, with 9 bases between them. The CDR3 DNA reads as TGCGCCAGCAGCCAAGGCGACAGCACCTACAATGAGCAGTTCTTC. It is translated as CASSQGDSTYNEQFF.

The DNA for the CDR3 is TGCGCCAGCAGCTTTCAGCCGGGACAGGGGACATCAAGAAACACCATATATTTT. This sequence encodes CASSFQPGQGTSRNTIYF. The chain uses TRBV5-1 and TRBJ1-3; 10 bases are a match to TRBD1. The V gene's germline CDR1 is SGHRS and CDR2 YFSETQ. CDR3 length equals 18 residues. V shed 2 bases and J 5 bases; nucleotides not matched to a gene: 13.

This chain connects TRBV7-2 to TRBJ2-7, with D possibly being TRBD2 (6 bases). The germline CDR1 and CDR2 sequences are SGHTA and FQGNSA. The CDR3 consists of 15 residues. Trimming stripped 4 bases from V and 3 bases from J, with 16 bases between. CDR3 DNA sequence: TGTGCCAGCAGCTCCTCCCGGGGAGGAAACTACGAGCAGTACTTC. Protein product: CASSSSRGGNYEQYF. The full variable domain, in which reference TRBV7-2 and TRBJ2-7 provide the parts outside the CDR3, is GAGVSQSPSNKVTEKGKDVELRCDPISGHTALYWYRQSLGQGLEFLIYFQGNSAPDKSGLPSDRFSAERTGGSVSTLTIQRTQQEDSAVYLCASSSSRGGNYEQYFGPGTRLTVT.

The rearrangement joins TRBV2 to TRBJ2-1; the D gene is possibly TRBD1 (6 bases). Trimming pared 7 bases from V and 5 bases from J, leaving 12 bases between. The CDR3 totals 13 residues. CDR1 and CDR2 from the germline V gene are SNHLY and FYNNEI. CDR3 in DNA: TGTGCCAGCATCTCAGGGGCGGACAATGAGCAGTTCTTC. Translating gives CASISGADNEQFF.

This chain connects TRBV5-6 to TRBJ2-2, with 8 bases identical to TRBD1. J gave up 7 bases and V 2 bases, and 7 bases lay outside the gene matches. This CDR3 has 15 residues. The germline CDR1 and CDR2 sequences are SGHDT and YYEEEE. The CDR3: CASSFGTGAGGELFF. As DNA, the CDR3 is TGTGCCAGCAGCTTTGGGACAGGTGCCGGCGGGGAGCTGTTTTTT.

Here the CDR3 DNA reads TGTGCCAGCAGCAGGGGACAGTCCGGCACTGAAGCTTTCTTT. This translates into CASSRGQSGTEAFF. The chain links TRBV5-6 to TRBJ1-1, with 7 bases matching TRBD1. The germline V gene encodes CDR1 SGHDT and CDR2 YYEEEE. The CDR3 loop spans 14 amino acids. The V segment lost 4 bases and the J segment 4 bases; nucleotides outside the gene matches: 7.

The V and J genes are TRBV19 and TRBJ1-1; tentative D call: TRBD1 (6 bases). Trimming shortened V by 8 bases and J by 3 bases, and 19 bases separated the two germline ends. The length of the CDR3 is 15 residues. The germline CDR1 and CDR2 sequences are LNHDA and SQIVND (reference sequence). The CDR3 DNA follows: TGTGCCAGTGCTGACCGGGGCAGGGGCGACACTGAAGCTTTCTTT. Residues: CASADRGRGDTEAFF.